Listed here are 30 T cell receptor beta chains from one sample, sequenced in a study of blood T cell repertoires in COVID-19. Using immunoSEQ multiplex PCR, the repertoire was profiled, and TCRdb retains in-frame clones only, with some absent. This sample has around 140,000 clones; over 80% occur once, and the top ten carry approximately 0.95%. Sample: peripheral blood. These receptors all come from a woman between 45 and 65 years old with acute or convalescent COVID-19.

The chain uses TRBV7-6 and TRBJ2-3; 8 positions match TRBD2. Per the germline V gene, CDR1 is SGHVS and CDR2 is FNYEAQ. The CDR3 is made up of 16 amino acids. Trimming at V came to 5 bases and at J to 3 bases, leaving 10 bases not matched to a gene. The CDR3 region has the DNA TGTGCCAGCAGCGCCTACGGACTAGCATTAACAGATACGCAGTATTTT. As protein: CASSAYGLALTDTQYF.

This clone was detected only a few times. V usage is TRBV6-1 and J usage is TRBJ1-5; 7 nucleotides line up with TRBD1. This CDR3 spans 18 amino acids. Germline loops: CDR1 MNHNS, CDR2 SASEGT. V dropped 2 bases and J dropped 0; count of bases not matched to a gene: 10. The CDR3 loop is CASSERDRVDYSNQPQHF. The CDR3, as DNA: TGTGCCAGCAGTGAAAGAGACAGGGTGGATTATAGCAATCAGCCCCAGCATTTT.

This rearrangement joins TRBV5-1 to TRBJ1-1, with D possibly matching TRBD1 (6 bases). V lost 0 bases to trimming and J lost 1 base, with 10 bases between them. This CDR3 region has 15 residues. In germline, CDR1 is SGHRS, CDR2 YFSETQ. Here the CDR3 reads CASSLVQGTNTEAFF. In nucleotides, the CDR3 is TGCGCCAGCAGCTTGGTACAGGGCACGAACACTGAAGCTTTCTTT.

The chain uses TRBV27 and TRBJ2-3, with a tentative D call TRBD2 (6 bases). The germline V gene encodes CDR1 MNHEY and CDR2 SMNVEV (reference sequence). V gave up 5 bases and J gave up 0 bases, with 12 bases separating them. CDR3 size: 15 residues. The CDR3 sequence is CASSRSSASTDTQYF. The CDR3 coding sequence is TGTGCCAGCAGTCGCTCTAGCGCTAGCACAGATACGCAGTATTTT.

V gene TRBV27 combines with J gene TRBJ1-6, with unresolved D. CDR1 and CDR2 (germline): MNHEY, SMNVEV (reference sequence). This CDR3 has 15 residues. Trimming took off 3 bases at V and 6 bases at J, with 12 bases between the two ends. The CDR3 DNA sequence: TGTGCCAGCAGTTTGCCAGCGACGGGTAATTCACCCCTCCACTTT. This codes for CASSLPATGNSPLHF.

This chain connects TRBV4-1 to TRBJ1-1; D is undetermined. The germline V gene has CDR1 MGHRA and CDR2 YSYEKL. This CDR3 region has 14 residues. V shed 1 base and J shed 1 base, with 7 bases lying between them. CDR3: CASSQVVRNTEAFF. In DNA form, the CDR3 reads TGCGCCAGCAGCCAAGTAGTCCGGAACACTGAAGCTTTCTTT.

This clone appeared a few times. The CDR3 reads CASSQAGTGEVGYTF. For the CDR3, the DNA is TGTGCCAGCAGCCAAGCCGGGACAGGGGAAGTTGGCTACACCTTC. This chain joins TRBV4-2 and TRBJ1-2; the match to TRBD1 covers 10 bases. V lost 1 base to trimming and J lost 7 bases; unmatched junction nucleotides: 6. CDR1 is LGHNA, CDR2 YNFKEQ, per germline. The CDR3 loop spans 15 amino acids.

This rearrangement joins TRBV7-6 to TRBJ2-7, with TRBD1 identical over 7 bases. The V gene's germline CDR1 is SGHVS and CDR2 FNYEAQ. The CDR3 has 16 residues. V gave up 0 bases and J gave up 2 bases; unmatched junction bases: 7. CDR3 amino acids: CASSLAFGDRAYEQYF. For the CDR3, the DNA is TGTGCCAGCAGCTTAGCTTTTGGAGACAGGGCCTACGAGCAGTACTTC.

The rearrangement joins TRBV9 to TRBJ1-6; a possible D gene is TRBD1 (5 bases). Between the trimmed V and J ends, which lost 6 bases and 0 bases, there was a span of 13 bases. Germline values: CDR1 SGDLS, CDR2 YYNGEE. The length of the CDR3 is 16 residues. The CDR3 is CASKGGGGSYNSPLHF. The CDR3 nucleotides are TGTGCCAGCAAGGGCGGGGGTGGCTCCTATAATTCACCCCTCCACTTT.

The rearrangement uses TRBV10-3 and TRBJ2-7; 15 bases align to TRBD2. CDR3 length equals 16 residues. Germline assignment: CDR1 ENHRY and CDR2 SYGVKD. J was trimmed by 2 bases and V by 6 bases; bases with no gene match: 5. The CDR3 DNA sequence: TGTGCCATCAGGGGACTAGCGGGGGGAACCACCTACGAGCAGTACTTC. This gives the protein CAIRGLAGGTTYEQYF.

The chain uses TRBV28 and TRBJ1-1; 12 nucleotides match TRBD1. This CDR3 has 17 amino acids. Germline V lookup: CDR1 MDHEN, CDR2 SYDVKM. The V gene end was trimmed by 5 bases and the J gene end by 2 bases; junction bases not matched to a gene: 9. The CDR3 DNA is TGTGCCAGCAGTCCCCGCGGGACAGGGGGCATCAACACTGAAGCTTTCTTT. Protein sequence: CASSPRGTGGINTEAFF.

CDR3 coding DNA: TGTGCCAGCAGTCCCCGACTAGAACCCGAGCAGTACTTC. It is translated as CASSPRLEPEQYF. The chain recombines TRBV12-3 or TRBV12-4 with TRBJ2-7, with D possibly being TRBD2 (6 bases). The CDR3 is made up of 13 amino acids. Trimming stripped 5 bases from V and 6 bases from J, with 14 bases between.

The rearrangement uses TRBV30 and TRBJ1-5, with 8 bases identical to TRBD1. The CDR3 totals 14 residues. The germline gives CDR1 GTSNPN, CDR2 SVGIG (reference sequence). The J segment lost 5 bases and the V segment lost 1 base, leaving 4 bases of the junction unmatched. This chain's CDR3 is CAWSEGQAYQPQHF. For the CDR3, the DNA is TGTGCCTGGAGTGAGGGACAGGCCTATCAGCCCCAGCATTTT.

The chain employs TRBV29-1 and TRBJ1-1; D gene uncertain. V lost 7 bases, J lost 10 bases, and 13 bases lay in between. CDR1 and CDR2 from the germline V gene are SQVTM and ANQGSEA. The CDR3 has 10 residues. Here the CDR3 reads CSADSSGAFF. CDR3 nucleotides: TGCAGCGCCGATTCTTCGGGAGCTTTCTTT.

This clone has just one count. Here the CDR3 DNA reads TGTGCCAGCTCACCATCGACAGGGGTGGGCACCGGGGAGCTGTTTTTT. This sequence encodes CASSPSTGVGTGELFF. J is TRBJ2-2 and V is TRBV18; TRBD1 matches at 8 bases. The CDR3 consists of 16 residues. V lost 2 bases, J lost 4 bases, and 6 bases stayed unmatched. CDR1 is KGHSH and CDR2 is LQKENI in the germline V gene. The full variable domain, completed using reference TRBV18 and TRBJ2-2, is NAGVMQNPRHLVRRRGQEARLRCSPMKGHSHVYWYRQLPEEGLKFMVYLQKENIIDESGMPKERFSAEFPKEGPSILRIQQVVRGDSAAYFCASSPSTGVGTGELFFGEGSRLTVL.

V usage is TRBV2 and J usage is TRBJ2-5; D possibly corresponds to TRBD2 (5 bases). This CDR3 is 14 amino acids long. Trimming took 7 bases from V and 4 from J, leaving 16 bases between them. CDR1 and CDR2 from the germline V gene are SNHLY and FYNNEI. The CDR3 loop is CASKGGSGGETQYF. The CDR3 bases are TGTGCCAGCAAAGGTGGGAGTGGAGGAGAGACCCAGTACTTC.

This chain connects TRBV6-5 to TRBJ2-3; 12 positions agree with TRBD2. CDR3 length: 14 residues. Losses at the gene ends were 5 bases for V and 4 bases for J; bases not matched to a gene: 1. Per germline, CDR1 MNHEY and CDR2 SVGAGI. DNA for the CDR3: TGTGCCAGCAGTCCTAGCGGGGGGGCAGATACGCAGTATTTT. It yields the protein CASSPSGGADTQYF.

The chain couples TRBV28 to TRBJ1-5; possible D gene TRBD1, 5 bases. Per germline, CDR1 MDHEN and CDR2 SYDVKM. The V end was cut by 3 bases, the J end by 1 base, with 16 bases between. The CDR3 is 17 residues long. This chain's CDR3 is CASSFPGGGESNQPQHF. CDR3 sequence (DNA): TGTGCCAGCAGTTTCCCCGGGGGGGGTGAAAGCAATCAGCCCCAGCATTTT.

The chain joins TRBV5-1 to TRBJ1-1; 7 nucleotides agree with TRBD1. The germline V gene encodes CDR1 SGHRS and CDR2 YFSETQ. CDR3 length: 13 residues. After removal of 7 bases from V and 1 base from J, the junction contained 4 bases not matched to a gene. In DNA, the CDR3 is TGCGCCAGCGGCGACAGGGCGAACACTGAAGCTTTCTTT. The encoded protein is CASGDRANTEAFF.

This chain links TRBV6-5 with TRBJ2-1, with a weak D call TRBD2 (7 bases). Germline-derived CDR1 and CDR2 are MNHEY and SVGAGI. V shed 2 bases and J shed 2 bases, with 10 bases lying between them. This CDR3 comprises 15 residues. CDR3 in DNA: TGTGCCAGCAGTTACGAGGGGGGGGCCTACAATGAGCAGTTCTTC. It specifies CASSYEGGAYNEQFF.

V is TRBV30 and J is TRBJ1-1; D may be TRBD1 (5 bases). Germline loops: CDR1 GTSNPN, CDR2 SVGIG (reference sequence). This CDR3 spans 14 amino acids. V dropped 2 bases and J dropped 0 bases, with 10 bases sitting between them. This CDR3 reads CAWSLGTMNTEAFF. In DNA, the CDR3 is TGTGCCTGGAGTTTGGGGACTATGAACACTGAAGCTTTCTTT. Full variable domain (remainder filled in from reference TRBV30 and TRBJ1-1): SQTIHQWPATLVQPVGSPLSLECTVEGTSNPNLYWYRQAAGRGLQLLFYSVGIGQISSEVPQNLSASRPQDRQFILSSKKLLLSDSGFYLCAWSLGTMNTEAFFGQGTRLTVV.

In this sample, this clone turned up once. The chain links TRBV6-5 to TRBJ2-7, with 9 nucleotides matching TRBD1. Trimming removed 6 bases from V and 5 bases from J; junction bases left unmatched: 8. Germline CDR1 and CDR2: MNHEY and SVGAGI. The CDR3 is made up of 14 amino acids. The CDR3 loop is CASRAGTGRHEQYF. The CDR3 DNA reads TGTGCCAGCAGAGCCGGGACAGGGCGGCACGAGCAGTACTTC.

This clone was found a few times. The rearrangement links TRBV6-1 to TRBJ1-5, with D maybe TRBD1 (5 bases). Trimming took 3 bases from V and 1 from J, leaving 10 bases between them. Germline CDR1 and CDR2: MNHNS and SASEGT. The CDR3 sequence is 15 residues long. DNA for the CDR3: TGTGCCAGCAGTGAGCCTCGACAGAGCAATCAGCCCCAGCATTTT. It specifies CASSEPRQSNQPQHF.

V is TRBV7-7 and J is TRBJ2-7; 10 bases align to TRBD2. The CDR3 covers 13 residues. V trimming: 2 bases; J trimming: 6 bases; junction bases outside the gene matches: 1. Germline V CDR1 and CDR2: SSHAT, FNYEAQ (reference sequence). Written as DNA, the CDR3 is TGTGCCAGCAGCTTAACTAGCGGGATCGAGCAGTACTTC. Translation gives CASSLTSGIEQYF.

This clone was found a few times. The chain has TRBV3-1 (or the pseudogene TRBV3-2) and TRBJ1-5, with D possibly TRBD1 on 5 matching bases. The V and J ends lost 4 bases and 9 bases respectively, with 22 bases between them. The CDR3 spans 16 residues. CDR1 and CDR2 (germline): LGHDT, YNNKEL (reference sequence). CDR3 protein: CASSLGGAVRQSPQHF. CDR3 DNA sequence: TGTGCCAGCAGCCTCGGGGGAGCCGTCCGTCAATCGCCCCAGCATTTT.

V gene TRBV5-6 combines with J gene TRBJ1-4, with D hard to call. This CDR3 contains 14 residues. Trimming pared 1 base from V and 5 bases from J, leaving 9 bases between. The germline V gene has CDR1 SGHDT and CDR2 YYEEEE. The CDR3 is CASSLRRGNEKLFF. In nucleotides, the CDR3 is TGTGCCAGCAGCTTGCGGAGAGGGAATGAAAAACTGTTTTTT.

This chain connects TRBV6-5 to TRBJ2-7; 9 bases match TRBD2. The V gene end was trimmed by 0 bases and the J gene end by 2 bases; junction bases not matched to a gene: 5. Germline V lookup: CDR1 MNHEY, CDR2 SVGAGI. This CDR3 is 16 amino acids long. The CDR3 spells CASSYSRLAGPYEQYF. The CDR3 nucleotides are TGTGCCAGCAGTTACTCGAGGCTAGCGGGACCCTACGAGCAGTACTTC.

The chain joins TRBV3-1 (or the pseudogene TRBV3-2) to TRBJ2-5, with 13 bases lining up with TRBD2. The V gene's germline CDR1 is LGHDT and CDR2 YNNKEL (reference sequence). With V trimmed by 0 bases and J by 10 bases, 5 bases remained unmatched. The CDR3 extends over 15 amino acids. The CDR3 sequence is CASSQDRGTSGNQYF. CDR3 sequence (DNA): TGTGCCAGCAGCCAAGATCGGGGGACTAGCGGGAACCAGTACTTC.

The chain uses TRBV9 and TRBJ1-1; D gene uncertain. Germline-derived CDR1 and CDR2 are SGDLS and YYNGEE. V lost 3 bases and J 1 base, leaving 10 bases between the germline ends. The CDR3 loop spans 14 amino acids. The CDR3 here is CASSAGMRNTEAFF. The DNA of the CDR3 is TGTGCCAGCAGCGCCGGGATGAGGAACACTGAAGCTTTCTTT.

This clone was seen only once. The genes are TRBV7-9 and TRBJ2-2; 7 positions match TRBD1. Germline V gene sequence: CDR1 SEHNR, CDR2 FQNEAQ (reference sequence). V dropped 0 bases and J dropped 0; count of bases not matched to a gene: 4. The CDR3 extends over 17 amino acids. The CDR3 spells CASSLAHRGTNTGELFF. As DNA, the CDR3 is TGTGCCAGCAGCTTAGCCCACAGGGGCACGAACACCGGGGAGCTGTTTTTT.